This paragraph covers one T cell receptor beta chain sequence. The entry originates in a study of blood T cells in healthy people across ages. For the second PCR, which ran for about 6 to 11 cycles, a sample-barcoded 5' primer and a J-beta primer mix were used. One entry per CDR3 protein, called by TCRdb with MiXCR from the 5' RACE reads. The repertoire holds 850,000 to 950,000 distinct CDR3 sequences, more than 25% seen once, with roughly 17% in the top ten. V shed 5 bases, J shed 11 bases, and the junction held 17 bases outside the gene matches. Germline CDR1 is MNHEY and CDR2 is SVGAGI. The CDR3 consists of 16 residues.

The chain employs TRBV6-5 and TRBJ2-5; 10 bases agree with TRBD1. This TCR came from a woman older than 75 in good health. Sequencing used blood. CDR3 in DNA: TGTGCCAGCAGTATGTTACCGGGACAGGGGTTAAATGAGCAGTACTTC. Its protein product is CASSMLPGQGLNEQYF.